This T cell receptor beta chain came from a study of blood T cells in healthy people across ages. Regarding the study as a whole: More naive CD4+ cells and higher diversity marked long-lived donors relative to aged donors. Naive T cell percentage strongly correlated with TCR beta diversity.

Total RNA extracted from each sample amounted to at least 6 micrograms. With respect to this clonotype: Its antigen is unidentified.

A second PCR, run for roughly 7 to 12 cycles, used a sample-barcoded 5' primer plus a J-beta primer mix. Tagging of each cDNA molecule was performed by a template-switch adaptor with 12 random nucleotides. TCRdb re-derived calls from the 5' RACE reads in MiXCR, one entry per CDR3 protein. The sample records more than 650,000 distinct CDR3 sequences, approximately 53% being singletons. Source material: blood. This clonotype was sampled from an elderly man in good health.

The CDR3 bases are TGTGCCAGCAGGCAGGGACAGGGTGGCAGAGACGCGTATTTT. Translation gives CASRQGQGGRDAYF. The V call is TRBV6-6, the J call TRBJ2-3, with 9 bases that match TRBD1. CDR1 MNHNY and CDR2 SVGAGI come from the germline V gene (reference sequence). Trimming removed 6 bases from V and 14 bases from J; junction bases left unmatched: 15. There are 14 residues in the CDR3.